This is a list of T cell receptor beta chains from one sample in a study of shared clonotypes between healthy human individuals. Method: immunoSEQ multiplex PCR; TCRdb's copy keeps in-frame clones and lacks some. There are around 1,900,000 clones in the sample; roughly 95% occur only once, and approximately 1.6% lies in the top ten. The sequencing sample was made of naive CD8+ T cells from PBMCs. These receptors all come from a man between 18 and 35 years old in good health. Some clones in this sample may be carry-over from other donors' samples. Both conserved end residues are part of each CDR3. D genes are given only for firm matches. Size values are once, few and many counts, or a class for expanded clones, and some rows have none.

V: TRBV19
D: -
size: once
J: TRBJ2-6
DNA: TGTGCCAGTATAAATGGGTTTGGGGCCAACGTCCTGACTTTC
CDR3: CASINGFGANVLTF

V: TRBV15
D: -
size: -
J: TRBJ1-5
DNA: TGTGCCACCACCGCGGGGAGCAATCAGCCCCAGCATTTT
CDR3: CATTAGSNQPQHF

V: TRBV7-9
D: TRBD1
size: few
J: TRBJ2-2
DNA: TGTGCCAGCAGGGAGGGGACAGGGGTCACCGGGGAGCTGTTTTTT
CDR3: CASREGTGVTGELFF

V: TRBV28
D: TRBD2
size: -
J: TRBJ2-5
DNA: TGTGCCAGCAGTACCATTGGGACTAGCCAGGAGACCCAGTACTTC
CDR3: CASSTIGTSQETQYF

V: TRBV7-9
D: TRBD2
size: -
J: TRBJ2-3
DNA: TGTGCCAGCAGCCCCCCCGGGGGGATAATGGATACGCAGTATTTT
CDR3: CASSPPGGIMDTQYF

V: TRBV30
D: TRBD2
size: -
J: TRBJ2-7
DNA: TGTGCCTGGAGTACTAGCGGCGCCTACGAGCAGTACTTC
CDR3: CAWSTSGAYEQYF

V: TRBV27
D: TRBD2
size: -
J: TRBJ2-2
DNA: TGTGCCAGCAGAGGGCGGGAGTGGTACACCGGGGAGCTGTTTTTT
CDR3: CASRGREWYTGELFF

V: TRBV11-2
D: -
size: -
J: TRBJ2-1
DNA: TGTGCCAGCAGTCCTCACCCGGGGACCTCTATGAACAATGAGCAGTTCTTC
CDR3: CASSPHPGTSMNNEQFF

V: TRBV7-9
D: -
size: -
J: TRBJ1-1
DNA: TGTGCCAGCAGCTTAGGAAGGGGGGGAACTGAAGCTTTCTTT
CDR3: CASSLGRGGTEAFF

V: TRBV7-9
D: -
size: -
J: TRBJ1-2
DNA: TGTGCCAGCAGCTTACCCCGGGACCTCAACTATGGCTACACCTTC
CDR3: CASSLPRDLNYGYTF

V: TRBV19
D: -
size: few
J: TRBJ2-2
DNA: TGTGCCAGTAGTTCCCAGGGGGGGAACACCGGGGAGCTGTTTTTT
CDR3: CASSSQGGNTGELFF

V: TRBV27
D: TRBD2
size: -
J: TRBJ2-7
DNA: TGTGCCAGCAGTTCCCCTAGCGGGAGGCGCGAGCAGTACTTC
CDR3: CASSSPSGRREQYF

V: TRBV5-1
D: TRBD1
size: -
J: TRBJ1-2
DNA: TGCGCCAGCAGCGACCGGGACAGGTTACCGAACTATGGCTACACCTTC
CDR3: CASSDRDRLPNYGYTF

V: TRBV5-4
D: -
size: -
J: TRBJ2-7
DNA: TGTGCCAGCAGCTGGGCGGGTCTCCTCCACGAGCAGTACTTC
CDR3: CASSWAGLLHEQYF

V: TRBV4-1
D: -
size: -
J: TRBJ2-3
DNA: TGCGCCAGCAGCCAAGGGCCCGGCACAGATACGCAGTATTTT
CDR3: CASSQGPGTDTQYF

V: TRBV10-3
D: TRBD1
size: -
J: TRBJ1-2
DNA: TGTGCCATCGGGACAGGGGGCTTGGAGTATGGCTACACCTTC
CDR3: CAIGTGGLEYGYTF

V: TRBV29-1
D: TRBD1
size: -
J: TRBJ1-4
DNA: TGCAGCTTCCAGGGGGGGGTAGATGAAAAACTGTTTTTT
CDR3: CSFQGGVDEKLFF